This passage covers 10 T cell receptor beta chains from one sample sequenced in a study of T cell responses to AZD1222 COVID-19 vaccine. Clones were sequenced by immunoSEQ multiplex PCR, and TCRdb holds only the in-frame ones, with some missing. The data show about 60,000 clones, with over 75% seen just once and 15% to 20% held by the top ten. This sample comprised peripheral blood, obtained on day 0 of AZD1222 vaccination. The origin of the receptors is an adult in good health.

This sequence joins TRBV6-5 and TRBJ1-5; D gene uncertain. CDR3 length: 13 residues. In germline, CDR1 is MNHEY, CDR2 SVGAGI. V lost 2 bases, J lost 3 bases, and 5 bases lay in between. The CDR3 region has the DNA TGTGCCAGCAGTTACGAGGTCAATCAGCCCCAGCATTTT. This translates into CASSYEVNQPQHF.

The J gene is TRBJ1-6, the V gene TRBV9; the D is unclear. V dropped 2 bases and J dropped 4 bases, with 7 bases sitting between them. CDR1 SGDLS and CDR2 YYNGEE come from the germline V gene. The CDR3 contains 14 residues. CDR3 bases: TGTGCCAGCAGCGTCTTGGAGTATAATTCACCCCTCCACTTT. Translation gives CASSVLEYNSPLHF.

DNA of the CDR3: TGTGCCAGCTGCCCGGAGAGGGGGCAGGAAGGCCAGGTAGATGAAAAACTGTTTTTT. Protein product: CASCPERGQEGQVDEKLFF. The chain has TRBV2 and TRBJ1-4, with TRBD1 matching over 7 bases. The CDR3 sequence is 19 residues long. The germline CDR1 and CDR2 sequences are SNHLY and FYNNEI. V was pared by 8 bases and J by 6 bases, with 24 bases of the junction left unmatched.

CDR3 loop: CASSPPTGIAEAFF. The CDR3 DNA reads TGTGCCAGCAGCCCTCCGACAGGGATCGCTGAAGCTTTCTTT. V usage is TRBV3-1 (or the pseudogene TRBV3-2) and J usage is TRBJ1-1; 7 bases map to TRBD1. This CDR3 has 14 amino acids. Germline V gene lookup returns CDR1 LGHDT and CDR2 YNNKEL (reference sequence). V shed 4 bases, J shed 6 bases, and the junction held 8 bases outside the gene matches.

V gene TRBV5-4 combines with J gene TRBJ1-2; D perhaps matches TRBD1 (6 bases). V lost 0 bases and J 4 bases, leaving 16 bases between the germline ends. This CDR3 has 16 amino acids. Germline V gene lookup returns CDR1 SGHNT and CDR2 YYREEE (reference sequence). For the CDR3, the DNA is TGTGCCAGCAGCTTGGCGGGATCGGGGGGCCTCTATGGCTACACCTTC. This sequence encodes CASSLAGSGGLYGYTF.

This clone was picked up one time. The rearrangement joins TRBV19 to TRBJ1-2; a possible D gene is TRBD1 (5 bases). Germline loops: CDR1 LNHDA, CDR2 SQIVND (reference sequence). V lost 3 bases, J lost 7 bases, and 18 bases lay in between. CDR3 length equals 15 residues. The CDR3 region is CASSIGGPFFGGYTF. The CDR3, as DNA: TGTGCCAGTAGTATTGGGGGACCCTTCTTCGGTGGCTACACCTTC. The entire variable domain, with the rest obtained from reference TRBV19 and TRBJ1-2, is as follows: DGGITQSPKYLFRKEGQNVTLSCEQNLNHDAMYWYRQDPGQGLRLIYYSQIVNDFQKGDIAEGYSVSREKKESFPLTVTSAQKNPTAFYLCASSIGGPFFGGYTFGSGTRLTVV.

The V gene is TRBV4-2, the J gene TRBJ1-4; D perhaps matches TRBD1 (5 bases). Trimming stripped 1 base from V and 5 bases from J, with 14 bases between. There are 16 residues in the CDR3. CDR1 and CDR2 (germline): LGHNA, YNFKEQ. CDR3 in amino acids: CASSQAPGRKNEKLFF. The CDR3 bases are TGTGCCAGCAGCCAAGCACCGGGACGGAAGAATGAAAAACTGTTTTTT.

The chain has TRBV6-4 and TRBJ1-3; 8 bases match TRBD1. V lost 6 bases, J lost 3 bases, and 1 base stayed unmatched. CDR1 is MRHNA and CDR2 is SNTAGT in the germline V gene. CDR3 length: 13 residues. The CDR3 nucleotides are TGTGCCAGCAGAGGACAGGGTGGAAACACCATATATTTT. Protein: CASRGQGGNTIYF.

The rearrangement joins TRBV27 to TRBJ1-6, with a weak D call TRBD1 (6 bases). There are 15 residues in the CDR3. Germline assignment: CDR1 MNHEY and CDR2 SMNVEV (reference sequence). The germline V and J ends were trimmed by 2 bases and 7 bases, with 12 bases remaining between them. As DNA, the CDR3 is TGTGCCAGCAGTTTAGTCAGGGGTGGAAATTCACCCCTCCACTTT. Its translation: CASSLVRGGNSPLHF.

V usage is TRBV12-3 or TRBV12-4 and J usage is TRBJ1-1; D is unclear. This CDR3 is built from 13 residues. The V end was cut by 6 bases, the J end by 1 base, with 9 bases between. CDR3 DNA: TGTGCCAGCAGACTGGACCCGAACACTGAAGCTTTCTTT. Translating it yields CASRLDPNTEAFF.